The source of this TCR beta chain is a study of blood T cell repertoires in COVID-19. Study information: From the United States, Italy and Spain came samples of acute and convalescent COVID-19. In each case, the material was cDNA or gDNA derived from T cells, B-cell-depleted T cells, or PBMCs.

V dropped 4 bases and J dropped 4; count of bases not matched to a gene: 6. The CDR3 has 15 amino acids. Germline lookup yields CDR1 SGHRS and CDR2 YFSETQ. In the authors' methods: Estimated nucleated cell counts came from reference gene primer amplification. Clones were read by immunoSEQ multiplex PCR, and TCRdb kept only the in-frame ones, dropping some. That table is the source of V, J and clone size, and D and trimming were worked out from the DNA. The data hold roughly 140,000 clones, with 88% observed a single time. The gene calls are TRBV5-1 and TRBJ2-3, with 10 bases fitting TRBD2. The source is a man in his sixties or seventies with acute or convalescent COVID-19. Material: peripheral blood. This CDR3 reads CASSRLAGFSDTQYF. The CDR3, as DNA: TGCGCCAGCAGCCGACTAGCGGGTTTCTCAGATACGCAGTATTTT.